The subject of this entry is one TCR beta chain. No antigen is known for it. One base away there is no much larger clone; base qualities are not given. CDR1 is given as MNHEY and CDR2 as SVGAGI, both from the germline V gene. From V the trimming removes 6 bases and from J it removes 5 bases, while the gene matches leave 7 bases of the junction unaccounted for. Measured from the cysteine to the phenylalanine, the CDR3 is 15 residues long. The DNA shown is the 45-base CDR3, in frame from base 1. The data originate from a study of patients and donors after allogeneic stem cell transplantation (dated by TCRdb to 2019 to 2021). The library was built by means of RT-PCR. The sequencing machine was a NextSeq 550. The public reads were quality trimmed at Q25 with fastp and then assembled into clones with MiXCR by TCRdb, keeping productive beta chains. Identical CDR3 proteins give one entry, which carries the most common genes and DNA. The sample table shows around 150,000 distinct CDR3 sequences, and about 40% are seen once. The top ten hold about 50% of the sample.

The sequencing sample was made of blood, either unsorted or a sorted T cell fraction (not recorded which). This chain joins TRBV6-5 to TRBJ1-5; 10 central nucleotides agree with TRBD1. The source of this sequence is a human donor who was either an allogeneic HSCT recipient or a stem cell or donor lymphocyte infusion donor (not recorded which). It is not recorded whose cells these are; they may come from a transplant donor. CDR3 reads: CASSEGQGRHQPQHF. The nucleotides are TGTGCCAGCAGCGAGGGACAGGGGCGACATCAGCCCCAGCATTTT.